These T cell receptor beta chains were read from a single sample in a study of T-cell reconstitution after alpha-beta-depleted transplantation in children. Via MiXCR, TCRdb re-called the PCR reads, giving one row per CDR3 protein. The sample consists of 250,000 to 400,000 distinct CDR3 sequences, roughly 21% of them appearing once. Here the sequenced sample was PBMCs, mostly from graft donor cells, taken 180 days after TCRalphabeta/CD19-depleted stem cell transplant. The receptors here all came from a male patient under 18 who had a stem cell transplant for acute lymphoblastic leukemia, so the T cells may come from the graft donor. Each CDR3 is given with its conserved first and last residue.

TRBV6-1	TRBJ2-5	CASSEKLEIQSQYF
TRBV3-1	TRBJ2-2	CASSDTRVAGELFF
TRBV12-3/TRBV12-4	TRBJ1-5	CASSLGQGLNQPQHF
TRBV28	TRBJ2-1	CASSLSGTGANEQFF
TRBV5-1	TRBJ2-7	CASSPVGGVEQYF
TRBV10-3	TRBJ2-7	CAAAGSGAEQYF
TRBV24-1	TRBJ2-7	CATSAATTKQYF
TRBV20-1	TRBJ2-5	CSARDYSQVQETQYF
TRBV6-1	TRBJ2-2	CASRQANTGELFF
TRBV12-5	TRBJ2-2	CASGTGQGRAGELFF
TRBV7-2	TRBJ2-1	CASSLGLAGTSYNEQFF
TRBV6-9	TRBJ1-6	CASSYFRAVSYNSPLHF
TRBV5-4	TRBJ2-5	CASSLENQETQYF
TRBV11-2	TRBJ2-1	CASSSGLAGGYNEQFF
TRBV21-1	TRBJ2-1	CASSKVQGLARYNEQFF
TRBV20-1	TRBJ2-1	CSASYTGGHNEQFF
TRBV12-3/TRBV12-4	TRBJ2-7	CASTSARPHEQYF
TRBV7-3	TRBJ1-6	CASSSRGGSYNSPLHF
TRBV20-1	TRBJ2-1	CSATGLVQFNEQFF
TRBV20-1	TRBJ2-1	CSATRANEQFF
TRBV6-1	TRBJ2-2	CASSEVVNTGELFF
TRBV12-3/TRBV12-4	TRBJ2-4	CASSLDQDPKNIQYF
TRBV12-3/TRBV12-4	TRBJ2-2	CASSYYSNTGELFF
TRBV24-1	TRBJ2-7	CATSPGQGYEQYF
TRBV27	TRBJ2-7	CASSLRTPSYEQYF
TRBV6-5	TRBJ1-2	CASSTAINYGYTF
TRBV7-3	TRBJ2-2	CASSPVGGNTGELFF
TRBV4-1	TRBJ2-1	CASSQEILAGVNEQFF
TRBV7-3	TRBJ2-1	CASSLTKGLGSYNEQFF
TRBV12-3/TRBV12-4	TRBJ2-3	CASRPTGPHREGGTDTQYF
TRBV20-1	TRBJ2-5	CSARQGLLQETQYF
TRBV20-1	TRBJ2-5	CSAPGAVLGTQYF
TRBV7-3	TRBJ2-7	CARGGRVNYEQYF
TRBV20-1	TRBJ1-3	CSARDRKRGDRGFGNTIYF
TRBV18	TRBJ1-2	CASSPPKRLRNYGYTF
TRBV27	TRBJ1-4	CASSLLTGGLREKLFF
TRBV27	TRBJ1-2	CASSLGMTGTYGYTF
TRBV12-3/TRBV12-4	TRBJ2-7	CASSLSGESSYEQYF
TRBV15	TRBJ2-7	CATSPGLSASYEQYF
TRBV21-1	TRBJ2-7	CASSKEQDTESYEQYF
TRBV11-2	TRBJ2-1	CASSLDLLAGDIGAYNEQFF
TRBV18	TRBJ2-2	CASSPQRGSGELFF
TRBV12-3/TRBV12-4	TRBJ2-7	CASTLAYEQYF
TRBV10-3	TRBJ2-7	CAISEGGSGYEQYF
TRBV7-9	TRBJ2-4	CASSPGPPVLAKNIQYF
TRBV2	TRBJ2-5	CASSYLASGIGKTQYF
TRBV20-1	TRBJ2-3	CSATTGPSTDTQYF
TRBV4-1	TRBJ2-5	CASSQPALILGQGALQETQYF
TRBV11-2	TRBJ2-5	CASSPGTEETQYF
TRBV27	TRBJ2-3	CASIPTGGNTDTQYF
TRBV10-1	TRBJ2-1	CASSESGPRENEQFF
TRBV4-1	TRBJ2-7	CASSQTALAHEQYF
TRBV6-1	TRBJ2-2	CASSRTVGERELFF
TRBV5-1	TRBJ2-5	CASSLYRGYGTQYF
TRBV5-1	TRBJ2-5	CASSLGLPQETQYF
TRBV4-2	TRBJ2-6	CASSHTGIGGANVLTF